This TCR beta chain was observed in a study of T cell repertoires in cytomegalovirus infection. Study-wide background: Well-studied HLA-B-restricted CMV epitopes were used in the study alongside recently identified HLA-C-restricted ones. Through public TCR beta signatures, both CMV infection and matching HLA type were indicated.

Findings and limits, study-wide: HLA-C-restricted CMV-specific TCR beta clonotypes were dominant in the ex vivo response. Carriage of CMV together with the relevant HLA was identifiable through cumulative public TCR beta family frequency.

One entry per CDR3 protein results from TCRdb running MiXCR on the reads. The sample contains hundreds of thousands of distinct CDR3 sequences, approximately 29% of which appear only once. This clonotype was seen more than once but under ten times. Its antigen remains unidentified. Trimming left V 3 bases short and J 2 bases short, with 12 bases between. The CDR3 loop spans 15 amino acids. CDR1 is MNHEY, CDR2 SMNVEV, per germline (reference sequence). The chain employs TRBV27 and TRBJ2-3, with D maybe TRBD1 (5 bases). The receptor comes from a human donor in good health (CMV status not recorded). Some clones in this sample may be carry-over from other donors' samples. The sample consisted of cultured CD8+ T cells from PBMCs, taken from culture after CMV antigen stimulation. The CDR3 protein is CASSFTGRITDTQYF. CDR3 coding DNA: TGTGCCAGCAGTTTCACAGGACGGATCACAGATACGCAGTATTTT.